This T cell receptor (beta chain) was recorded in a study of CD8+ T cells in alopecia areata. Treatment denoted: oral pan-JAK inhibitor, 5-10 mg twice daily. Sequencing relied on a cDNA template that was reverse transcribed from extracted RNA. Assay: immunoSEQ multiplex PCR; the TCRdb copy retains only in-frame clones and omits some. This table has approximately 220,000 clones, 30% to 40% appearing once. Study-level points and caveats: Scalp lesions, especially in alopecia totalis/universalis, had higher clonality than normal scalp. Resident alphabeta T-cell populations of normal skin are likewise subject to sequencing in scalp samples. Whether baseline CD8+ expansion is linked to response remains uncertain, given a single nonresponder.

Notes on this clone: Its antigen is unidentified.

Germline V gene sequence: CDR1 GTSNPN, CDR2 SVGIG (reference sequence). This CDR3 is built from 12 residues. The V segment lost 0 bases and the J segment 7 bases; nucleotides outside the gene matches: 2. This sequence joins TRBV30 and TRBJ1-1, with TRBD1 identical over 7 bases. The receptor comes from a human donor with alopecia areata. This specimen consisted of CD4+ T cells sorted from blood, obtained around week 30, from a patient treated with tofacitinib. CDR3 sequence reads: CAWSVGGLEAFF. For the CDR3, the DNA is TGTGCCTGGAGTGTAGGGGGCCTTGAAGCTTTCTTT.